This T cell receptor beta chain was obtained from a study of blood T cell repertoires in COVID-19 (dated by TCRdb to 2018 to 2021). Context from the whole study: Collaborator samples came from the United States, Italy and Spain and covered acute and convalescent phases of COVID-19. Deeply sampled blood TCRbeta repertoires from subjects exposed to, actively infected with, or recovered from COVID-19 were included in the dataset. Where available, HLA class I and class II types were taken from metadata supplied by the sample provider and were not determined by assay-based typing. Sample metadata almost always included a de-identified subject ID, COVID-19 status, age in years and sex. The material from the prospective study consisted of cDNA or gDNA derived from T cells, B-cell-depleted T cells, or PBMCs. The repertoires were released in a freely available public database intended as a resource for research on the immune response to SARS-CoV-2. The samples were drawn from two sources: the first 160 participants of the ongoing ImmuneRACE study, and over 1,000 subjects contributed by 6 global collaborators.

A remark on this clone: Its antigen is currently not known. No much larger clonotype is one base removed from it; base qualities were not supplied.

The immunoSEQ Assay, a bias-controlled multiplex PCR, was used to amplify TCRbeta CDR3 regions from genomic DNA. The paper's processing steps were these. Within the assay, amplification of reference gene primers was used to estimate how many nucleated cells each sample contained. To quantify the absolute abundance of each unique TCRbeta CDR3 rearrangement, sequence reads were collapsed and filtered. For each sample, productive Simpson clonality was calculated by taking the square root of Simpson's diversity index across productive rearrangements. In its TCRdb copy, this immuneACCESS table keeps in-frame sequences only and misses some clones. Where compared with another copy, unresolved V genes explain less than half of these, and the others have no known cause. V, J and clone size derive from that table, while D and trimming were established from the DNA sequence. The sample yields around 100,000 clones; 89% were counted once. The ten largest clones take up more than 15% of the sample.

CDR1 and CDR2, per the germline V gene (reference sequence), are LGHDT and YNNKEL. The CDR3 sequence holds 15 residues, the cysteine and phenylalanine included. The only DNA kept is the CDR3, 45 bases in frame from the first base. V sheds 0 bases and J sheds 0 bases, leaving 7 bases between their ends. What the authors observed across the whole study: Clinical and demographic metadata were provided uncurated, with the amount varying by source and participant.

Whole blood was collected in K2EDTA tubes by collaborating institutions according to the institutions' own protocols. For TCRbeta analysis, collaborator samples were shipped as frozen whole blood, as isolated PBMCs, or as DNA extracted from either sample type. The sequence was obtained from a woman older than 75 in a cohort sampled during active COVID-19. Rearrangement joined TRBV3-1 (or the pseudogene TRBV3-2) to TRBJ2-3, with an unclear D gene assignment. Sequencing input: peripheral blood. CDR3 reads: CASSQDGVSTDTQYF. At the DNA level, the sequence is TGTGCCAGCAGCCAAGATGGAGTTAGCACAGATACGCAGTATTTT.